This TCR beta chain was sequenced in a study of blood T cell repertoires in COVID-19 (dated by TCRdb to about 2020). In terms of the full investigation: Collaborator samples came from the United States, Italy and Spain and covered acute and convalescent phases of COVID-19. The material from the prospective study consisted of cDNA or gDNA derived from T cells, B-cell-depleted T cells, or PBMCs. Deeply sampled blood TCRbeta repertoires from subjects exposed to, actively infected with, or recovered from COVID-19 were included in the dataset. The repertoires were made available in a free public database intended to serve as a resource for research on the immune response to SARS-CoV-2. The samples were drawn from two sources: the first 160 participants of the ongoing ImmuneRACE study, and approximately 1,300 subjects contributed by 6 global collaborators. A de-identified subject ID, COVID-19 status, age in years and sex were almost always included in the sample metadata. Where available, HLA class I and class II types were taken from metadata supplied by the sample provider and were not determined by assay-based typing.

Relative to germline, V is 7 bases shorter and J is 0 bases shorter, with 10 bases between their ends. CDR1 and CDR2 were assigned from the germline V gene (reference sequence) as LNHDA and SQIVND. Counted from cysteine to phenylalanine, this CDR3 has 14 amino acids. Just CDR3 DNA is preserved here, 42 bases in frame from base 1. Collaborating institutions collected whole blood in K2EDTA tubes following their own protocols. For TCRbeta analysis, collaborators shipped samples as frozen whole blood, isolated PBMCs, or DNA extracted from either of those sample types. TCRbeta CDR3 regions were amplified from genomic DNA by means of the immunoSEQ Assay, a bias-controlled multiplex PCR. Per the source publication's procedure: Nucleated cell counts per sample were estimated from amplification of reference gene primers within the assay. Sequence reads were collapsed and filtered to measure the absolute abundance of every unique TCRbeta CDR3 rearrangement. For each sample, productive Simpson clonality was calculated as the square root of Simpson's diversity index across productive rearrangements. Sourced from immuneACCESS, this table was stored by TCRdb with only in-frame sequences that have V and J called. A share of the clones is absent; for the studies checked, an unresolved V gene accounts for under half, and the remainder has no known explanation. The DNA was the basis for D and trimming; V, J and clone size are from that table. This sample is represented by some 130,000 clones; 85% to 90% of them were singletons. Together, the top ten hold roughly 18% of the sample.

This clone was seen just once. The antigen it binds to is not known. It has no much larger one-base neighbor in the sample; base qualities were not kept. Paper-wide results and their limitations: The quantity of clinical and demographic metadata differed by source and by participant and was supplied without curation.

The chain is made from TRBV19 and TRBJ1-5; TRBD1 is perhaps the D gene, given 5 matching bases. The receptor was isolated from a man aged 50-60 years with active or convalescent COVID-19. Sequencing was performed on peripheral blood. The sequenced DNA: TGTGCCAGTAAAACGACAGTTAGCAATCAGCCCCAGCATTTT. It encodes CASKTTVSNQPQHF.